Presented here are 7 T cell receptor beta chains from one specimen sequenced in a study of shared clonotypes between healthy human individuals. Profiled with immunoSEQ multiplex PCR; TCRdb holds only in-frame clones, not every one. The table records approximately 980,000 clones, 70% to 85% of them present only once. Material: memory CD4+ T cells sorted from blood. The subset was: CD45RA-negative fraction. The receptors come from a man aged 18 to 29 in good health.

The rearrangement uses TRBV25-1 and TRBJ2-7; 13 bases map to TRBD2. Germline CDR1 reads MGHDK; CDR2 reads SYGVNS. With 6 bases clipped from V and 2 bases from J, the junction kept 7 bases outside the gene matches. This CDR3 is 16 amino acids long. The CDR3 spells CASSPKGLAGTYEQYF. CDR3 coding DNA: TGTGCCAGCAGCCCCAAGGGACTAGCGGGGACCTACGAGCAGTACTTC.

The gene calls are TRBV7-2 and TRBJ1-6, with D unresolved. The CDR3 extends over 15 amino acids. CDR1 and CDR2 from the germline V gene are SGHTA and FQGNSA. V lost 2 bases, J lost 9 bases, and 14 bases lay in between. CDR3 nucleotide sequence: TGTGCCAGCAGCTTATGGTTTCGGGGAGGTTCACCCCTCCACTTT. Amino acids: CASSLWFRGGSPLHF.

The chain employs TRBV27 and TRBJ1-6; 11 bases fit TRBD1. CDR1 MNHEY and CDR2 SMNVEV come from the germline V gene (reference sequence). The V and J ends lost 5 bases and 11 bases, in that order; junction bases with no gene match: 8. The CDR3 sequence is 15 residues long. The DNA for the CDR3 is TGTGCCAGCAGTACCGGACAGGGGGCTGTGGCACCCCTCCACTTT. It encodes CASSTGQGAVAPLHF.

The J gene is TRBJ1-2, the V gene TRBV2; D is unclear. V was cut by 4 bases and J by 2 bases, with 5 bases left in between. The germline V gene encodes CDR1 SNHLY and CDR2 FYNNEI. The CDR3 consists of 12 residues. CDR3 sequence: CASSGDNYGYTF. The CDR3 DNA is TGTGCCAGCAGTGGTGACAACTATGGCTACACCTTC.

V is TRBV6-1 and J is TRBJ1-5; the D gene is possibly TRBD1 (6 bases). Trimming stripped 2 bases from V and 4 bases from J, with 9 bases between. The germline V gene encodes CDR1 MNHNS and CDR2 SASEGT. CDR3 length: 14 amino acids. The CDR3 nucleotides read TGTGCCAGCAGTGAATTGGGGGCGAATCAGCCCCAGCATTTT. Translating it yields CASSELGANQPQHF.

This chain joins TRBV5-4 and TRBJ1-1; D might be TRBD1 (6 bases). V was cut by 1 base and J by 0 bases, with 13 bases left in between. This CDR3 spans 16 amino acids. Germline assignment: CDR1 SGHNT and CDR2 YYREEE (reference sequence). CDR3 region: CASSLWGGPMNTEAFF. For the CDR3, the DNA is TGTGCCAGCAGCTTGTGGGGGGGCCCCATGAACACTGAAGCTTTCTTT.

This clone was detected many times. The chain links TRBV7-8 to TRBJ2-1, with TRBD2 matching 14 bases. The ends lost 6 bases at V and 5 bases at J; junction bases unmatched: 3. Germline V gene data show CDR1 as SGHVS and CDR2 as FQNEAQ. The CDR3 extends over 15 amino acids. The DNA for the CDR3 is TGTGCCAGCAGGGGGGGACTAGCGGGAGACAATGAGCAGTTCTTC. Its protein is CASRGGLAGDNEQFF. Looking up the rest from reference TRBV7-8 and TRBJ2-1 gives the full variable domain: GAGVSQSPRYKVAKRGQDVALRCDPISGHVSLFWYQQALGQGPEFLTYFQNEAQLDKSGLPSDRFFAERPEGSVSTLKIQRTQQEDSAVYLCASRGGLAGDNEQFFGPGTRLTVL.